This TCR beta chain was sequenced during a study of blood T cell repertoires in COVID-19 (TCRdb year 2020). Background for the entire study: Samples from collaborators originated in the United States, Italy and Spain and spanned both the acute and convalescent phases of COVID-19. The prospective study material was composed of cDNA or gDNA derived from T cells, B-cell-depleted T cells, or PBMCs. Subjects who had been exposed to COVID-19, were actively infected with it, or had recovered from it provided the deeply sampled blood TCRbeta repertoires that made up the dataset. The repertoires were released in a freely available public database meant as a resource for research on the immune response to SARS-CoV-2. Samples came from the ongoing ImmuneRACE study (first 160 participants) plus 1,254 subjects from 6 global collaborators. Nearly every sample came with metadata listing a de-identified subject ID, COVID-19 status, age in years and sex. Where available, HLA class I and class II types were taken from metadata supplied by the sample provider and were not determined by assay-based typing.

TCRbeta CDR3 regions were amplified from genomic DNA by means of the immunoSEQ Assay, a bias-controlled multiplex PCR. From the authors' description of their analysis: Within the assay, amplification of reference gene primers was used to estimate how many nucleated cells each sample contained. Sequence reads were collapsed and filtered to measure the absolute abundance of every unique TCRbeta CDR3 rearrangement. For each sample, productive Simpson clonality was calculated by taking the square root of Simpson's diversity index across productive rearrangements. Not all clones reach the TCRdb copy of this immuneACCESS table, which keeps in-frame sequences only. Checked studies attribute under half of the gap to unresolved V genes and leave the rest unexplained. V and J calls and clone size come straight from that table; D and trimming were deduced from the DNA. The sample records some 51,000 clones, 80% to 90% of which are singletons. The ten largest clones add up to over 1% of the sample.

Each collaborating institution followed its own protocols to collect whole blood in K2EDTA tubes. For TCRbeta analysis, collaborators shipped samples in one of three forms: frozen whole blood, isolated PBMCs, or DNA extracted from either of those sample types. What the research found in general, with its limitations: How much clinical and demographic metadata was included differed by source and by participant, and the metadata was provided uncurated.

Details on this clone: The clone's antigen remains unknown. No much larger clonotype is one base removed from it; base qualities were not supplied.

The TCR sequence derives from a man aged 55 to 69 with acute or convalescent COVID-19. Sequencing input: peripheral blood.

CDR3 protein: CASSPPTGVYSNQPQHF. The sequence in DNA is TGTGCCAGCTCACCGCCTACAGGGGTCTATAGCAATCAGCCCCAGCATTTT. The chain is made from TRBV18 and TRBJ1-5; 7 junctional bases match TRBD1. The V end gives up 3 bases and the J end 0 bases, leaving 8 bases in the junction not matched to a gene. Per the germline V gene, KGHSH is the CDR1 and LQKENI is the CDR2. The cysteine opens and the phenylalanine closes a CDR3 of 17 amino acids. The only DNA kept is the CDR3, 51 bases in frame from the first base.